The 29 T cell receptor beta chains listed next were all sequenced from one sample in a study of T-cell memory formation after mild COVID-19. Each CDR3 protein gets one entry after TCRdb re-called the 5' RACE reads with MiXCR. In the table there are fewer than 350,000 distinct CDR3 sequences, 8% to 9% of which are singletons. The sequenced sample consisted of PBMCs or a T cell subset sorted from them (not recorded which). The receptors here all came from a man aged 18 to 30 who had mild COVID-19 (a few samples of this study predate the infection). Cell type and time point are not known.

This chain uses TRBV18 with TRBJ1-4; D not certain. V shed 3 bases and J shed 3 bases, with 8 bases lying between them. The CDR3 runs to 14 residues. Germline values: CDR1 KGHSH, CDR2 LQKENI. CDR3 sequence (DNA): TGTGCCAGCTCACCCGGAGGGTCTAATGAAAAACTGTTTTTT. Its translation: CASSPGGSNEKLFF. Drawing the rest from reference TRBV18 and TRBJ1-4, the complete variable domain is NAGVMQNPRHLVRRRGQEARLRCSPMKGHSHVYWYRQLPEEGLKFMVYLQKENIIDESGMPKERFSAEFPKEGPSILRIQQVVRGDSAAYFCASSPGGSNEKLFFGSGTQLSVL.

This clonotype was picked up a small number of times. Written as DNA, the CDR3 is TGTGCCACCAGTGATTTGACCGACAGGGCAGCCGATACGCAGTATTTT. It translates to CATSDLTDRAADTQYF. This chain uses TRBV24-1 with TRBJ2-3; 7 bases agree with TRBD1. The V gene's germline CDR1 is KGHDR and CDR2 SFDVKD. J gave up 6 bases and V 0 bases, and 8 bases lay outside the gene matches. This CDR3 spans 16 amino acids.

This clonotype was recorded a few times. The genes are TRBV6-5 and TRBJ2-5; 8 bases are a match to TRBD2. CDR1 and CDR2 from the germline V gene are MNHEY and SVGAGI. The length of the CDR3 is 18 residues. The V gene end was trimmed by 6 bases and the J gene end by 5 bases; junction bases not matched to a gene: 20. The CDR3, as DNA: TGTGCCAGCAGGTCCTATTCACCGGGGGGGAGACATGGTGAGACCCAGTACTTC. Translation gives CASRSYSPGGRHGETQYF.

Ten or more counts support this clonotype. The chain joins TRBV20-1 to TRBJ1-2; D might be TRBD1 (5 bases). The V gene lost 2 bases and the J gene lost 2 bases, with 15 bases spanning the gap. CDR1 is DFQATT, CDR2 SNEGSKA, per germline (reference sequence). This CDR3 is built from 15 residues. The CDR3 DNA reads TGCAGTGCTAGACCCCCTCTGACAGAGAACTATGGCTACACCTTC. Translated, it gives CSARPPLTENYGYTF.

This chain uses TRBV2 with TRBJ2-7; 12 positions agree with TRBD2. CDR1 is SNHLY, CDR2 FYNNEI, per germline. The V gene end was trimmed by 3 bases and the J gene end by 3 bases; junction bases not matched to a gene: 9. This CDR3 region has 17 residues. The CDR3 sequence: CASSEGLAGGIYYEQYF. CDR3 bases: TGTGCCAGCAGTGAGGGGCTAGCGGGAGGGATCTACTACGAGCAGTACTTC.

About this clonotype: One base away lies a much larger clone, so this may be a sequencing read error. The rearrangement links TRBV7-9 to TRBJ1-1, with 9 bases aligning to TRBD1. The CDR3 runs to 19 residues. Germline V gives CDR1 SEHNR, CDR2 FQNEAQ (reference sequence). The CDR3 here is CAGSLAGRLTGGPNTEAFF. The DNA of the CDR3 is TGTGCCGGCAGCTTAGCGGGGAGACTTACAGGGGGCCCGAACACTGAAGCTTTCTTT.

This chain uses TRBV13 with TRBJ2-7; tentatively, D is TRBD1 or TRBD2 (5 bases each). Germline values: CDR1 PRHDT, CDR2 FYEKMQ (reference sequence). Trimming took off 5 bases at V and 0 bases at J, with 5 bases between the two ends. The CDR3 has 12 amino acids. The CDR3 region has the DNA TGTGCCAGCAGCGGGACCTCCTACGAGCAGTACGTC. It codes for CASSGTSYEQYV.

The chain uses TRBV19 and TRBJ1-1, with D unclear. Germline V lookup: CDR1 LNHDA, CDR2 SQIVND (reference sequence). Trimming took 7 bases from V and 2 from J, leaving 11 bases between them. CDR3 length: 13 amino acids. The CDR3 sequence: CASTNVGNTEAFF. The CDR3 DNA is TGTGCCAGTACCAATGTGGGAAACACTGAAGCTTTCTTT.

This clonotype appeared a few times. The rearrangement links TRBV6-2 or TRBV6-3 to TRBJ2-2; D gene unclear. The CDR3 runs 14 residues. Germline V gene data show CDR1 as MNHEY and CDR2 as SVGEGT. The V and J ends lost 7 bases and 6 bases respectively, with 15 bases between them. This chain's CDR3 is CASKVGVMAGELFF. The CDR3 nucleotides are TGTGCCAGCAAAGTTGGGGTGATGGCCGGGGAGCTGTTTTTT.

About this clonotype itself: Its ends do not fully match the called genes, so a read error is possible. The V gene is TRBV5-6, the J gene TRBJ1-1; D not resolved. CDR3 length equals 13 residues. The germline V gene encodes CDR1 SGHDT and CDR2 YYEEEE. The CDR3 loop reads CASSLTANTEASF. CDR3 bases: TGTGCCAGCAGCCTTACAGCGAACACTGAAGCTTCCTTT.

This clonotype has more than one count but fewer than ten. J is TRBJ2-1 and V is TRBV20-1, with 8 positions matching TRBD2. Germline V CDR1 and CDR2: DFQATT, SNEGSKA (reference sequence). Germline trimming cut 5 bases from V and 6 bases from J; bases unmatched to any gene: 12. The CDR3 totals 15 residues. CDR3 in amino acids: CSAEKRRRGGNEQFF. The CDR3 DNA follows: TGCAGTGCTGAAAAGCGGCGTCGGGGGGGCAATGAGCAGTTCTTC.

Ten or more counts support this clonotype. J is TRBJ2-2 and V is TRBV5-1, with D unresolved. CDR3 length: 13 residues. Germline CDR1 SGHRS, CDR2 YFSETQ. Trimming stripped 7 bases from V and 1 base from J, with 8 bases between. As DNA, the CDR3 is TGCGCCAGCGGGCCAAGGAACACCGGGGAGCTGTTTTTT. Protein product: CASGPRNTGELFF.

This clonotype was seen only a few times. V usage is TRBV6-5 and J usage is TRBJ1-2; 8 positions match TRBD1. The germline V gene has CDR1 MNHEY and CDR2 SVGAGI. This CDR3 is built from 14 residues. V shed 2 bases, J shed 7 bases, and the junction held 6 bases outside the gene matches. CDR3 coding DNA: TGTGCCAGCAGTTACCGCCAGGGGGCTGCTGGCTACACCTTC. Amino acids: CASSYRQGAAGYTF.

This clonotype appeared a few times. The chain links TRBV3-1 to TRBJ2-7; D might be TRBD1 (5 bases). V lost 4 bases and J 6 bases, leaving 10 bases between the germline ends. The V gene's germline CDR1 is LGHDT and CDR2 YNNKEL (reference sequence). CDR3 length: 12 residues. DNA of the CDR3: TGTGCCAGCAGCCCCAGGGCGTCCGAGCAGTACTTC. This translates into CASSPRASEQYF.

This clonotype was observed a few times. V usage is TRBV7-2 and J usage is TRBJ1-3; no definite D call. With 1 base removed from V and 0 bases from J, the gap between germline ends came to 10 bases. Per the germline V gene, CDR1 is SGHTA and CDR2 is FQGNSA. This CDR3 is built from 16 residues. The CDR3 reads CASSLVHGTSGNTIYF. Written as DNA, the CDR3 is TGTGCCAGCAGCTTAGTTCATGGTACCTCTGGAAACACCATATATTTT.

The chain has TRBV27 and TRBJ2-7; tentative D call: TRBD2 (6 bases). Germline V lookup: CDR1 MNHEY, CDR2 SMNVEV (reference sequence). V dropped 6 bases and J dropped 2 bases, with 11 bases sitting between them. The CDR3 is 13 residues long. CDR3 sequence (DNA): TGTGCCAGCAGGCCGGGACTTACCTACGAGCAGTACTTC. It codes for CASRPGLTYEQYF.

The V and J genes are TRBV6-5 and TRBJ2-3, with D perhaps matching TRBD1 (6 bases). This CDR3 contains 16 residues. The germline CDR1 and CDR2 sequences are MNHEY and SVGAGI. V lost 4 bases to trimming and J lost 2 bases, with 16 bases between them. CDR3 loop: CASSSSQGPLTDTQYF. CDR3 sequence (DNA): TGTGCCAGCAGTTCATCTCAGGGGCCCCTCACAGATACGCAGTATTTT.

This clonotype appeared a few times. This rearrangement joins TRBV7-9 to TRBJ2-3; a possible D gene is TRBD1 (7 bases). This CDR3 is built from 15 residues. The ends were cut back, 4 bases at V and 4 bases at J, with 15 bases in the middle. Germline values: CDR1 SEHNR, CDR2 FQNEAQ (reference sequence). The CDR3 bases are TGTGCCAGCAGCTCTACTCAGGGGGGCCCAGATACGCAGTATTTT. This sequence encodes CASSSTQGGPDTQYF. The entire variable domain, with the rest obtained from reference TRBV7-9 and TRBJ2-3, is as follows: DTGVSQNPRHKITKRGQNVTFRCDPISEHNRLYWYRQTLGQGPEFLTYFQNEAQLEKSRLLSDRFSAERPKGSFSTLEIQRTEQGDSAMYLCASSSTQGGPDTQYFGPGTRLTVL.

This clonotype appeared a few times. Here the CDR3 DNA reads TGCAGTGCTAGAGCGTCATCTGGTTCAGATACGCAGTATTTT. Its protein is CSARASSGSDTQYF. The rearrangement uses TRBV20-1 and TRBJ2-3; D is uncertain. The CDR3 is made up of 14 amino acids. Per germline, CDR1 DFQATT and CDR2 SNEGSKA (reference sequence). V shed 1 base and J shed 4 bases, with 12 bases lying between them.

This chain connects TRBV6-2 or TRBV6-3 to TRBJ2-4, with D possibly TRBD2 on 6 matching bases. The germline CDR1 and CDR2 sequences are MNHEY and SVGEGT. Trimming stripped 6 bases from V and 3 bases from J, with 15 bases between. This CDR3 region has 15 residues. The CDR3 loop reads CASRPQGGVKNIQYF. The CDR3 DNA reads TGTGCCAGCAGACCCCAAGGAGGGGTCAAAAACATTCAGTACTTC.

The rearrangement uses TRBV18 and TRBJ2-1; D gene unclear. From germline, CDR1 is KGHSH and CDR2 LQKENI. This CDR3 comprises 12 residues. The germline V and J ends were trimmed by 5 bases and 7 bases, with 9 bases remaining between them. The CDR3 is CASSREENEQFF. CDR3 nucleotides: TGTGCCAGCTCAAGGGAAGAAAATGAGCAGTTCTTC.

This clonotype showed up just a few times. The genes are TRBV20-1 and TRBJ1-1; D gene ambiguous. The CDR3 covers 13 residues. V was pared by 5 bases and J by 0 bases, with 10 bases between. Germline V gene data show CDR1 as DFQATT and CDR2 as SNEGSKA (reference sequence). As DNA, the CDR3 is TGCAGTGCTTTTGACCTAATGAACACTGAAGCTTTCTTT. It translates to CSAFDLMNTEAFF.

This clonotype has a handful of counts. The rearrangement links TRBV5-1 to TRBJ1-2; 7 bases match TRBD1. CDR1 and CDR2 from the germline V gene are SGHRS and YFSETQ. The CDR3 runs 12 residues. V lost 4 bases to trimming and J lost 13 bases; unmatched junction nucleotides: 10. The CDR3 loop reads CASSLAPGTVTF. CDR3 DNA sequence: TGCGCCAGCAGCCTCGCGCCCGGGACAGTCACCTTC. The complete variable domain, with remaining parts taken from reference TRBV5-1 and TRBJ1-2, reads KAGVTQTPRYLIKTRGQQVTLSCSPISGHRSVSWYQQTPGQGLQFLFEYFSETQRNKGNFPGRFSGRQFSNSRSEMNVSTLELGDSALYLCASSLAPGTVTFGSGTRLTVV.

In DNA, the CDR3 is TGCGCCAGCAGCCAAGTGGGTTTTCCCGGGGAGCTGTTTTTT. It translates to CASSQVGFPGELFF. This chain joins TRBV4-1 and TRBJ2-2, with D uncertain. Germline values: CDR1 MGHRA, CDR2 YSYEKL. The V end was cut by 1 base, the J end by 6 bases, with 9 bases between. This CDR3 region has 14 residues.

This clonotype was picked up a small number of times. The DNA of the CDR3 is TGCAGTGCTAGAGAGGCCCGAACCTACGAGCAGTACTTC. Translated: CSAREARTYEQYF. The genes are TRBV20-1 and TRBJ2-7; the D is unclear. V was pared by 0 bases and J by 2 bases, with 8 bases between. This CDR3 is built from 13 residues. CDR1 is DFQATT and CDR2 is SNEGSKA in the germline V gene (reference sequence).

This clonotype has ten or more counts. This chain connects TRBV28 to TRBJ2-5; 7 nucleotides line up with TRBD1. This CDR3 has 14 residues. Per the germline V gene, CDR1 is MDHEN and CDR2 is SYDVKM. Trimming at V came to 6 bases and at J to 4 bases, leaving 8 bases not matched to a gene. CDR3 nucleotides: TGTGCCAGCAGCCGTACAGGGGCCATAGAGACCCAGTACTTC. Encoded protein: CASSRTGAIETQYF.

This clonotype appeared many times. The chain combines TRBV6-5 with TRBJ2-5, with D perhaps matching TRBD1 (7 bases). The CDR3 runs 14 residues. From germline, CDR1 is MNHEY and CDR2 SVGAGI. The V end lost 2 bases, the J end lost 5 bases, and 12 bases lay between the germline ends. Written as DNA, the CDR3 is TGTGCCAGCAGTTACCAACAGGGGAGGGAGACCCAGTACTTC. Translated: CASSYQQGRETQYF.

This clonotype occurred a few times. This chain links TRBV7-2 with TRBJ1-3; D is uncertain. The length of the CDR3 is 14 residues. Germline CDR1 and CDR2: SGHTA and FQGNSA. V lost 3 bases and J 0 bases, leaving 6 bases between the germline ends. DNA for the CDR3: TGTGCCAGCAGCTTGTACAGCTCTGGAAACACCATATATTTT. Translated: CASSLYSSGNTIYF.

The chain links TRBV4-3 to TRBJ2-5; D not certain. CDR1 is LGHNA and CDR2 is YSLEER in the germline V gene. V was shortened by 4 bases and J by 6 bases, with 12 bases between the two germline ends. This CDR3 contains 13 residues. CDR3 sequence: CASSRTGSQTQYF. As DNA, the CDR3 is TGCGCCAGCAGCCGAACCGGCAGTCAGACCCAGTACTTC.